Sequencing of this TCR beta chain was carried out in a study of T cell repertoires in cytomegalovirus infection. Study-level information: From public TCR beta signatures came an indication of both CMV infection and matching HLA type.

This clonotype was recorded a few times. Its specificity is not known. This CDR3 is built from 13 residues. V was shortened by 2 bases and J by 9 bases, with 13 bases between the two germline ends. Points from the study as a whole: Carriers of CMV and the relevant HLA type were discriminated by public TCR beta frequency. There were HLA-C-restricted CMV-specific TCR beta clonotypes dominating the ex vivo response.

TCRdb ran MiXCR on the reads and lists one entry per CDR3 protein. The table shows 510,000 or so distinct CDR3 sequences, with around a quarter occurring only once. This clonotype originated in a human donor in good health (CMV status not recorded). Some clones in this sample may be carry-over from other donors' samples. V usage is TRBV12-3 or TRBV12-4 and J usage is TRBJ2-5; TRBD1 or TRBD2 may be the D gene (5 bases each). Sequencing used PBMCs. The CDR3 loop reads CASSLSVRDPQYF. Here the CDR3 DNA reads TGTGCCAGCAGTTTATCCGTCAGGGACCCCCAGTACTTC.